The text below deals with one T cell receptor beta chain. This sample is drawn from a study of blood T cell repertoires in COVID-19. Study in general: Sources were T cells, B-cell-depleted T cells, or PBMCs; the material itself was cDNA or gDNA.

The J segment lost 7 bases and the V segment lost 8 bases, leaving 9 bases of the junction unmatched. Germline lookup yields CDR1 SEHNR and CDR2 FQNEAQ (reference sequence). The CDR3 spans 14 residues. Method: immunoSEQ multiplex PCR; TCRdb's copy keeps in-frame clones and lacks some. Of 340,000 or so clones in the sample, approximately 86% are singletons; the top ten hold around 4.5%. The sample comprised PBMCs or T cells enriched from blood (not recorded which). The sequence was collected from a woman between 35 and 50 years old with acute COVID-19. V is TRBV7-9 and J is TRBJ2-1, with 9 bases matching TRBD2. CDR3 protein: CASLTGGGANEQFF. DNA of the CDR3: TGTGCCAGCCTGACGGGCGGGGGGGCTAATGAGCAGTTCTTC.